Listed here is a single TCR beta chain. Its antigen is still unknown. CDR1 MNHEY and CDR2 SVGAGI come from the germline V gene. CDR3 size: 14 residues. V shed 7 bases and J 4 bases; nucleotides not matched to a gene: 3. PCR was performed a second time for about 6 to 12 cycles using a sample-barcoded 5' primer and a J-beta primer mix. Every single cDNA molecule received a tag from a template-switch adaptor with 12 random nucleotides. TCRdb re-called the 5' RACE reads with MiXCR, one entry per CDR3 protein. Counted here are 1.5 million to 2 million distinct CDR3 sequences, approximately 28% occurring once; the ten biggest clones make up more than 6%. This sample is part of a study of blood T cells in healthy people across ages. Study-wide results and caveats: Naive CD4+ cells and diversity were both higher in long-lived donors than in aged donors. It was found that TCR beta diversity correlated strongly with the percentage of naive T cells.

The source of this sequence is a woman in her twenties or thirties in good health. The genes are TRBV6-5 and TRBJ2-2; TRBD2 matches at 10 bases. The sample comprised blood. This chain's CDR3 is CASTASGSTGELFF. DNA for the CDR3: TGTGCCAGCACGGCTAGCGGGAGCACCGGGGAGCTGTTTTTT.